This note documents a single T cell receptor beta chain sequence. The source of the sample is a study of blood T cell repertoires in COVID-19. This CDR3 has 13 residues. Germline V gene lookup returns CDR1 SGHNT and CDR2 YYREEE (reference sequence). V dropped 4 bases and J dropped 3 bases, with 11 bases sitting between them. Original analysis: From reference gene primer amplification, estimates of nucleated cell counts were derived. Clones were sequenced by immunoSEQ multiplex PCR, and TCRdb holds only the in-frame ones, with some missing. V, J and clone size are taken as reported in that table, and D and trimming were inferred from the DNA itself. The table shows 130,000 to 150,000 clones, with 84% occurring only once.

The sample taken for sequencing was peripheral blood. This receptor was identified in a human donor in a cohort sampled during active COVID-19. The chain combines TRBV5-4 with TRBJ2-7, with D possibly TRBD1 on 6 matching bases. CDR3 nucleotides: TGTGCCAGCAGCCCTGGACAGCTCTACGAGCAGTACTTC. This encodes CASSPGQLYEQYF.